These 30 T cell receptor beta chains share one sample of origin, sequenced in a study of spatial heterogeneity in lung cancer. As to time point: sample taken at primary tumor resection. Tumor, nontumor lung or frozen PBMC supplied whole RNA that was sequenced unsorted. TCRdb re-derived calls from the 5' RACE reads in MiXCR, one entry per CDR3 protein. The data show about 75,000 distinct CDR3 sequences, approximately 12% seen once. Sequencing used PBMCs, obtained at surgery. These TCRs come from a male donor with early-stage non-small cell lung cancer.

The gene calls are TRBV14 and TRBJ2-1; 9 nucleotides align to TRBD1. After removal of 1 base from V and 5 bases from J, the junction contained 24 bases not matched to a gene. Germline V lookup: CDR1 SGHDN, CDR2 FVKESK. CDR3 length: 22 amino acids. CDR3 sequence (DNA): TGTGCCAGCAGCCAAGGTATCTCCTACCAGGACAGGGGAAGAGGGTCCAACAATGAGCAGTTCTTC. Translation gives CASSQGISYQDRGRGSNNEQFF.

The chain joins TRBV20-1 to TRBJ1-4, with 7 positions matching TRBD1. This CDR3 region has 12 residues. Per the germline V gene, CDR1 is DFQATT and CDR2 is SNEGSKA (reference sequence). V dropped 6 bases and J dropped 8; count of bases not matched to a gene: 6. The CDR3 DNA follows: TGCAGTGCCCCAGGGGGGGGGGAAAAACTGTTTTTT. It translates to CSAPGGGEKLFF.

This clonotype was picked up a small number of times. The chain has TRBV12-3 or TRBV12-4 and TRBJ2-5, with D perhaps matching TRBD1 (5 bases). The CDR3 extends over 17 amino acids. V was pared by 6 bases and J by 1 base, with 21 bases between. CDR3 nucleotide sequence: TGTGCCAGCAGCAAGTTTTGGACACCCTTGGCCCAAGAGACCCAGTACTTC. This codes for CASSKFWTPLAQETQYF.

The chain combines TRBV20-1 with TRBJ2-3, with TRBD2 identical over 9 bases. V was clipped by 6 bases and J by 6 bases; unmatched bases: 13. Germline V gene lookup returns CDR1 DFQATT and CDR2 SNEGSKA (reference sequence). This CDR3 spans 15 amino acids. DNA of the CDR3: TGCAGTGCCTCACCGACTAGCGGAACCGTGGATACGCAGTATTTT. This gives the protein CSASPTSGTVDTQYF.

This clonotype was counted only a few times. The J gene is TRBJ2-4, the V gene TRBV5-1; weak D call: TRBD1 (6 bases). V was cut by 0 bases and J by 3 bases, with 13 bases left in between. This CDR3 is 16 amino acids long. CDR1 is SGHRS and CDR2 is YFSETQ in the germline V gene. CDR3 bases: TGCGCCAGCAGCTTGGCTGGGGGCCATGACAAAAACATTCAGTACTTC. Translated, it gives CASSLAGGHDKNIQYF.

The chain employs TRBV12-3 or TRBV12-4 and TRBJ2-3, with D perhaps matching TRBD2 (5 bases). The V gene lost 5 bases and the J gene lost 4 bases, with 7 bases spanning the gap. This CDR3 has 12 amino acids. The CDR3 bases are TGTGCCAGCAGTCCACTAGCAGATACGCAGTATTTT. As protein: CASSPLADTQYF.

The sample holds a few counts of this clonotype. This chain joins TRBV19 and TRBJ2-7; 9 bases match TRBD1. The germline V gene encodes CDR1 LNHDA and CDR2 SQIVND (reference sequence). There are 14 residues in the CDR3. Trimming removed 7 bases from V and 3 bases from J; junction bases left unmatched: 7. The CDR3 is CASTTGTGNYEQYF. For the CDR3, the DNA is TGTGCCAGTACCACCGGGACAGGGAACTACGAGCAGTACTTC.

Many counts were recorded for this clonotype. The chain has TRBV5-1 and TRBJ2-3; TRBD2 might be the D (6 bases). V was pared by 0 bases and J by 2 bases, with 13 bases between. CDR1 and CDR2 from the germline V gene are SGHRS and YFSETQ. The length of the CDR3 is 16 residues. The chain's CDR3 is CASSLATSSATDTQYF. As DNA, the CDR3 is TGCGCCAGCAGCTTGGCAACTAGCAGTGCCACAGATACGCAGTATTTT.

This clonotype came up a few times. This chain joins TRBV5-1 and TRBJ2-1, with TRBD1 matching 7 bases. Germline lookup yields CDR1 SGHRS and CDR2 YFSETQ. V was clipped by 2 bases and J by 9 bases; unmatched bases: 8. The length of the CDR3 is 14 residues. DNA for the CDR3: TGCGCCAGCAGCTTAGAACAGGGGTTTCGTGAGCAGTTCTTC. Translation gives CASSLEQGFREQFF.

The table lists this clonotype with many counts. One junction end disagrees with the germline gene, perhaps due to a read error. The genes are TRBV3-1 and TRBJ1-1; D is uncertain. This CDR3 comprises 15 residues. CDR1 and CDR2 (germline): LGHDT, YNNKEL (reference sequence). The CDR3 reads CASSRALGLNTEACF. CDR3 sequence (DNA): TGTGCCAGCAGCCGAGCCCTGGGATTGAACACTGAAGCTTGCTTT.

The sample holds many counts of this clonotype. The chain is built from TRBV29-1 and TRBJ2-7; 7 nucleotides agree with TRBD1. Germline V gene sequence: CDR1 SQVTM, CDR2 ANQGSEA. The CDR3 has 13 residues. Germline trimming cut 3 bases from V and 5 bases from J; bases unmatched to any gene: 7. CDR3 nucleotide sequence: TGCAGCGTTGACGGGCAGGGGGTGGACGAGCAGTACTTC. Translation gives CSVDGQGVDEQYF.

This clonotype was counted only a few times. The CDR3 here is CASSQDFSGQLFF. The CDR3 nucleotides are TGCGCCAGCAGCCAAGATTTTTCCGGGCAACTGTTTTTT. This chain uses TRBV4-3 with TRBJ2-2; D is unresolved. The CDR3 contains 13 residues. The germline V gene encodes CDR1 LGHNA and CDR2 YSLEER. V lost 0 bases, J lost 14 bases, and 13 bases lay in between.

The V gene is TRBV6-2 or TRBV6-3, the J gene TRBJ2-1, with TRBD2 as a possible D gene (6 bases). Trimming left V 4 bases short and J 5 bases short, with 9 bases between. The CDR3 consists of 13 residues. Germline CDR1 MNHEY, CDR2 SVGEGT. For the CDR3, the DNA is TGTGCCAGCAGTTCCGCGGGGCACAATGAGCAGTTCTTC. Residues: CASSSAGHNEQFF.

This clonotype was seen only a few times. The gene calls are TRBV19 and TRBJ1-5; TRBD1 agrees at 7 bases. The V and J ends lost 3 bases and 2 bases, in that order; junction bases with no gene match: 13. From germline, CDR1 is LNHDA and CDR2 SQIVND (reference sequence). CDR3 length: 18 residues. CDR3 in DNA: TGTGCCAGTAGTATTCGACAGGGTTTGAGTTACGGCAATCAGCCCCAGCATTTT. It yields the protein CASSIRQGLSYGNQPQHF.

The chain uses TRBV7-9 and TRBJ1-1; the match to TRBD1 covers 9 bases. The germline gives CDR1 SEHNR, CDR2 FQNEAQ (reference sequence). This CDR3 is built from 14 residues. With 5 bases clipped from V and 5 bases from J, the junction kept 6 bases outside the gene matches. The CDR3 nucleotides are TGTGCCAGCAGCCCACTGACAGGGGGGACTGAAGCTTTCTTT. Translating it yields CASSPLTGGTEAFF. The whole variable domain, filled in from reference TRBV7-9 and TRBJ1-1, reads DTGVSQNPRHKITKRGQNVTFRCDPISEHNRLYWYRQTLGQGPEFLTYFQNEAQLEKSRLLSDRFSAERPKGSFSTLEIQRTEQGDSAMYLCASSPLTGGTEAFFGQGTRLTVV.

In this sample, this clonotype turned up many times. V gene TRBV7-9 combines with J gene TRBJ1-3, with TRBD1 identical over 7 bases. Germline V CDR1 and CDR2: SEHNR, FQNEAQ (reference sequence). The CDR3 is made up of 14 amino acids. The J segment lost 0 bases and the V segment lost 5 bases, leaving 1 base of the junction unmatched. CDR3 region: CASSAGGSGNTIYF. The CDR3 DNA sequence: TGTGCCAGCAGCGCAGGGGGCTCTGGAAACACCATATATTTT.

The chain couples TRBV6-5 to TRBJ2-4; D perhaps matches TRBD2 (5 bases). Trimming took off 10 bases at V and 0 bases at J, with 16 bases between the two ends. The CDR3 is 15 residues long. Germline V gene data show CDR1 as MNHEY and CDR2 as SVGAGI. The CDR3 sequence is CATKARALAKNIQYF. The CDR3 nucleotides are TGTGCCACCAAGGCGAGGGCACTAGCCAAAAACATTCAGTACTTC.

The chain joins TRBV6-1 to TRBJ2-7, with a possible D match to TRBD2 (5 bases). The V end lost 3 bases, the J end lost 2 bases, and 8 bases lay between the germline ends. The CDR3 has 13 residues. Germline CDR1 MNHNS, CDR2 SASEGT. The CDR3 nucleotides read TGTGCCAGCAGTGAGGACGGGACCTACGAGCAGTACTTC. Encoded protein: CASSEDGTYEQYF.

The chain employs TRBV24-1 and TRBJ2-2; tentative D call: TRBD1 (5 bases). V lost 9 bases and J 3 bases, leaving 13 bases between the germline ends. CDR1 is KGHDR and CDR2 is SFDVKD in the germline V gene. The CDR3 sequence is 14 residues long. CDR3 nucleotide sequence: TGTGCCACCTCTCTAACAGGCGACACCGGGGAGCTGTTTTTT. Translation gives CATSLTGDTGELFF.

This clonotype occurred many times. This chain connects TRBV27 to TRBJ2-5; D possibly corresponds to TRBD2 (6 bases). The CDR3 loop spans 15 amino acids. The germline V gene has CDR1 MNHEY and CDR2 SMNVEV (reference sequence). Deletions cut 5 bases from V and 5 bases from J, with 18 bases between. The CDR3 here is CASSGGRGTYETQYF. For the CDR3, the DNA is TGTGCCAGCAGTGGGGGACGGGGGACGTACGAGACCCAGTACTTC.

The chain carries TRBV6-6 and TRBJ2-7, with D perhaps being TRBD1 or TRBD2 (5 bases each). The CDR3 is 14 residues long. Germline values: CDR1 MNHNY, CDR2 SVGAGI (reference sequence). V was trimmed by 2 bases and J by 2 bases, leaving 10 bases between them. The DNA of the CDR3 is TGTGCCAGCAGTTACGGGGACCCCGCCTACGAGCAGTACTTC. The encoded protein is CASSYGDPAYEQYF.

This clonotype was detected ten times or more. DNA of the CDR3: TGTGCCAAGCAGGCCCCCTATGGTCAGCAGTTCTTC. This encodes CAKQAPYGQQFF. The J gene is TRBJ2-1, the V gene TRBV6-5, with no clear D. V dropped 10 bases and J dropped 11 bases, with 18 bases sitting between them. Germline V gives CDR1 MNHEY, CDR2 SVGAGI. CDR3 length: 12 amino acids.

The chain carries TRBV12-3 or TRBV12-4 and TRBJ1-1; D gene unclear. The CDR3 totals 12 residues. Trimming removed 6 bases at V and 4 bases at J, with 9 bases between. CDR3 in amino acids: CASRTSITEAFF. The CDR3 DNA reads TGTGCCAGCAGAACTTCCATCACTGAAGCTTTCTTT.

Only a few counts were recorded for this clonotype. The chain uses TRBV6-2 or TRBV6-3 and TRBJ1-1; 9 positions match TRBD1. V dropped 6 bases and J dropped 5; count of bases not matched to a gene: 7. From germline, CDR1 is MNHEY and CDR2 SVGEGT. The CDR3 contains 14 residues. CDR3 region: CASRGQGSGTEAFF. In DNA, the CDR3 is TGTGCCAGCAGGGGACAGGGATCGGGAACTGAAGCTTTCTTT.

In this sample, this clonotype turned up a few times. V usage is TRBV30 and J usage is TRBJ1-1, with D unresolved. This CDR3 has 13 residues. Germline V CDR1 and CDR2: GTSNPN, SVGIG (reference sequence). V lost 2 bases and J 8 bases, leaving 15 bases between the germline ends. The CDR3 here is CAWSRGIGQEAFF. Here the CDR3 DNA reads TGTGCCTGGAGTCGAGGAATTGGGCAAGAAGCTTTCTTT.

This sequence joins TRBV7-8 and TRBJ1-5, with TRBD1 as a possible D gene (5 bases). Germline V CDR1 and CDR2: SGHVS, FQNEAQ. This CDR3 spans 14 amino acids. Trimming stripped 4 bases from V and 4 bases from J, with 11 bases between. This CDR3 reads CASSSRDYNQPQHF. The CDR3 DNA follows: TGTGCCAGCAGCTCCCGGGACTATAATCAGCCCCAGCATTTT.

The chain employs TRBV4-3 and TRBJ1-2, with 7 bases matching TRBD1. The CDR3 totals 16 residues. In germline, CDR1 is LGHNA, CDR2 YSLEER. Losses at the gene ends were 3 bases for V and 4 bases for J; bases not matched to a gene: 11. In DNA form, the CDR3 reads TGCGCCAGCAGCCAGGCCTGGTCAGGGGGGTCCTATGGCTACACCTTC. Amino acid sequence: CASSQAWSGGSYGYTF.

This clonotype was recorded many times. This chain joins TRBV4-1 and TRBJ1-5; unclear D gene. Trimming cost V 0 bases and J 3 bases, with 12 bases left between them. The CDR3 totals 16 residues. The germline CDR1 and CDR2 sequences are MGHRA and YSYEKL. CDR3 sequence (DNA): TGCGCCAGCAGCCAAGATAGGGTTCCTCTCAATCAGCCCCAGCATTTT. It is translated as CASSQDRVPLNQPQHF.

This clonotype was detected many times. The gene calls are TRBV3-1 and TRBJ2-7, with D perhaps matching TRBD2 (5 bases). Trimming stripped 5 bases from V and 5 bases from J, with 10 bases between. The germline V gene encodes CDR1 LGHDT and CDR2 YNNKEL (reference sequence). The length of the CDR3 is 12 residues. The CDR3 DNA follows: TGTGCCAGCAGCTATTCCGGGGACGAGCAGTACTTC. Amino acids: CASSYSGDEQYF.

This clonotype was observed a handful of times. The J gene is TRBJ2-6, the V gene TRBV7-2, with D unresolved. V lost 2 bases and J 3 bases, leaving 8 bases between the germline ends. This CDR3 is built from 15 residues. In germline, CDR1 is SGHTA, CDR2 FQGNSA. Here the CDR3 reads CASSLQSGGANVLTF. DNA for the CDR3: TGTGCCAGCAGCTTACAATCGGGTGGGGCCAACGTCCTGACTTTC.